This T cell receptor (beta chain) is drawn from a study of cytomegalovirus exposure and HLA in healthy donors. Notes on the study in general: It was 150 or so TCR beta chains that were listed as cytomegalovirus-associated. In a later analysis, at a false discovery rate of 0.05, approximately 16,000 TCR beta sequences matched HLA alleles. When presence/absence was analysed, sequencing depth was taken to be roughly uniform across donors.

Both 60 Vbeta primers and 13 Jbeta primers went into the PCR. The data were produced by immunoSEQ multiplex PCR, yet TCRdb's version contains in-frame clones alone and is incomplete. This table has 81,000 or so clones, over 65% appearing once. In regard to this clone: The antigen remains undetermined.

The sequenced sample consisted of PBMCs. This TCR was recovered from a man between 50 and 59 years old in good health and CMV-seropositive.

The CDR3 reads CASSQVLAGVDGYTF. The CDR3 bases are TGTGCCAGCAGCCAAGTCCTTGCAGGGGTCGATGGCTACACCTTC. This chain links TRBV14 with TRBJ1-2; D possibly corresponds to TRBD1 (6 bases). The germline V and J ends were trimmed by 1 base and 6 bases, with 15 bases remaining between them. The length of the CDR3 is 15 residues. Germline V lookup: CDR1 SGHDN, CDR2 FVKESK.